This is a list of T cell receptor beta chains from one sample in a study of human thymus T cells. Only in-frame clones appear in the TCRdb table, and some are missing; sequencing was by immunoSEQ multiplex PCR. This table holds 40,000 to 45,000 clones, approximately 95% found once. The sequenced sample consisted of blood. These receptors were taken from a boy under three years old with a congenital heart defect but otherwise immunologically healthy. CDR3s include the opening cysteine and the closing phenylalanine or tryptophan. A D gene is named only where the DNA matches it firmly. The size of a clone is reported for some rows only, either as once, few or many, or as a class for expanded clones.

j_call: TRBJ2-7
cdr3_length: 12
v_call: TRBV11-2
clone_size: NA
d_call: NA
cdr3_aa: CASSLGTYEQYF
cdr3_nt: TGTGCCAGCAGCTTAGGGACATACGAGCAGTACTTC

j_call: TRBJ2-5
cdr3_length: 11
v_call: TRBV12-2
clone_size: NA
d_call: NA
cdr3_aa: CASRLAETQYF
cdr3_nt: TGTGCAAGTCGCTTAGCCGAGACCCAGTACTTC

j_call: TRBJ2-7
cdr3_length: 11
v_call: TRBV30
clone_size: NA
d_call: NA
cdr3_aa: CAWTSAYEQYF
cdr3_nt: TGTGCCTGGACTAGCGCCTACGAGCAGTACTTC

j_call: TRBJ1-2
cdr3_length: 13
v_call: TRBV19
clone_size: NA
d_call: TRBD1
cdr3_aa: CASVPDRGNGYTF
cdr3_nt: TGTGCCAGTGTTCCGGACAGGGGGAATGGCTACACCTTC

j_call: TRBJ2-1
cdr3_length: 15
v_call: TRBV19
clone_size: NA
d_call: TRBD1
cdr3_aa: CASSILGQGYNEQFF
cdr3_nt: TGTGCCAGTAGTATACTTGGACAGGGCTATAATGAGCAGTTCTTC

j_call: TRBJ2-7
cdr3_length: 16
v_call: TRBV11-3
clone_size: NA
d_call: NA
cdr3_aa: CASSESGRITPYEQYF
cdr3_nt: TGTGCCAGCAGCGAGAGCGGAAGGATTACGCCTTACGAGCAGTACTTC

j_call: TRBJ2-2
cdr3_length: 15
v_call: TRBV7-2
clone_size: NA
d_call: NA
cdr3_aa: CASRPAGAGTGELFF
cdr3_nt: TGTGCCAGCAGACCCGCGGGGGCAGGAACCGGGGAGCTGTTTTTT

j_call: TRBJ2-6
cdr3_length: 18
v_call: TRBV12-1
clone_size: NA
d_call: NA
cdr3_aa: CASSMLFIGQSRANVLTF
cdr3_nt: TGTGCCAGCAGCATGTTGTTTATAGGACAAAGTCGGGCCAACGTCCTGACTTTC

j_call: TRBJ2-7
cdr3_length: 15
v_call: TRBV28
clone_size: NA
d_call: NA
cdr3_aa: CASSAPRDNSYEQYF
cdr3_nt: TGTGCCAGCAGTGCCCCTCGGGACAACTCCTACGAGCAGTACTTC

j_call: TRBJ2-3
cdr3_length: 16
v_call: TRBV4-2
clone_size: NA
d_call: TRBD2
cdr3_aa: CASSRTSGGATDTQYF
cdr3_nt: TGTGCCAGCAGCCGGACTAGCGGGGGGGCCACAGATACGCAGTATTTT

j_call: TRBJ2-1
cdr3_length: 15
v_call: TRBV27
clone_size: NA
d_call: TRBD1
cdr3_aa: CASSSVGTGHNEQFF
cdr3_nt: TGTGCCAGCAGTTCCGTTGGGACAGGGCACAATGAGCAGTTCTTC

j_call: TRBJ2-5
cdr3_length: 15
v_call: TRBV9
clone_size: NA
d_call: TRBD1
cdr3_aa: CASSVGTGATGTQYF
cdr3_nt: TGTGCCAGCAGCGTAGGAACAGGGGCCACTGGGACCCAGTACTTC

j_call: TRBJ2-3
cdr3_length: 12
v_call: TRBV28
clone_size: NA
d_call: NA
cdr3_aa: CATGGTRDTQYF
cdr3_nt: TGTGCCACCGGGGGAACTAGAGATACGCAGTATTTT

j_call: TRBJ1-6
cdr3_length: 14
v_call: TRBV7-9
clone_size: few
d_call: NA
cdr3_aa: CASSFGHTNSPLHF
cdr3_nt: TGTGCCAGCAGCTTTGGTCATACCAATTCACCCCTCCACTTT

j_call: TRBJ1-3
cdr3_length: 14
v_call: TRBV2
clone_size: NA
d_call: TRBD1
cdr3_aa: CASRGDRAGNTIYF
cdr3_nt: TGTGCCAGCAGGGGTGACAGGGCTGGAAACACCATATATTTT

j_call: TRBJ1-1
cdr3_length: 16
v_call: TRBV6-5
clone_size: NA
d_call: NA
cdr3_aa: CASSYSQWGWGTEAFF
cdr3_nt: TGTGCCAGCAGTTACTCACAGTGGGGCTGGGGAACTGAAGCTTTCTTT

j_call: TRBJ1-2
cdr3_length: 15
v_call: TRBV6-1
clone_size: NA
d_call: TRBD1
cdr3_aa: CASSAGTASNYGYTF
cdr3_nt: TGTGCCAGCAGTGCTGGGACAGCCTCTAACTATGGCTACACCTTC

j_call: TRBJ2-1
cdr3_length: 16
v_call: TRBV5-6
clone_size: NA
d_call: TRBD2
cdr3_aa: CASSLAPAGGLNEQFF
cdr3_nt: TGTGCCAGCAGCTTGGCCCCAGCGGGGGGGCTAAATGAGCAGTTCTTC

j_call: TRBJ2-3
cdr3_length: 14
v_call: TRBV9
clone_size: NA
d_call: NA
cdr3_aa: CASNVGLFTDTQYF
cdr3_nt: TGTGCCAGCAACGTAGGGCTATTCACAGATACGCAGTATTTT

j_call: TRBJ2-5
cdr3_length: 13
v_call: TRBV28
clone_size: NA
d_call: NA
cdr3_aa: CAIRGWSKETQYF
cdr3_nt: TGTGCCATCCGCGGTTGGTCCAAAGAGACCCAGTACTTC

j_call: TRBJ1-5
cdr3_length: 15
v_call: TRBV18
clone_size: NA
d_call: NA
cdr3_aa: CASSQWDEGNQPQHF
cdr3_nt: TGTGCCAGCTCCCAATGGGACGAGGGCAATCAGCCCCAGCATTTT

j_call: TRBJ2-1
cdr3_length: 15
v_call: TRBV7-9
clone_size: NA
d_call: TRBD2
cdr3_aa: CASSAPGGGWNEQFF
cdr3_nt: TGTGCCAGCAGCGCCCCGGGCGGGGGGTGGAATGAGCAGTTCTTC

j_call: TRBJ2-7
cdr3_length: 15
v_call: TRBV9
clone_size: NA
d_call: TRBD2
cdr3_aa: CASSPLAGGLYEQYF
cdr3_nt: TGTGCCAGCAGCCCTCTAGCGGGGGGCCTCTACGAGCAGTACTTC

j_call: TRBJ2-7
cdr3_length: 14
v_call: TRBV7-2
clone_size: NA
d_call: NA
cdr3_aa: CASSLVVRGSEQYF
cdr3_nt: TGTGCCAGCAGCTTAGTTGTGAGGGGCTCCGAGCAGTACTTC

j_call: TRBJ2-3
cdr3_length: 15
v_call: TRBV6-5
clone_size: NA
d_call: NA
cdr3_aa: CASSYSGRYTDTQYF
cdr3_nt: TGTGCCAGCAGTTACTCGGGTCGGTACACAGATACGCAGTATTTT

j_call: TRBJ2-3
cdr3_length: 16
v_call: TRBV5-4
clone_size: NA
d_call: TRBD2
cdr3_aa: CASTGTSGGRTDTQYF
cdr3_nt: TGTGCCAGCACCGGGACTAGCGGGGGTAGGACAGATACGCAGTATTTT

j_call: TRBJ2-1
cdr3_length: 14
v_call: TRBV10-2
clone_size: NA
d_call: NA
cdr3_aa: CASSQKGRFNEQFF
cdr3_nt: TGCGCCAGCAGCCAGAAGGGGCGATTCAATGAGCAGTTCTTC

j_call: TRBJ1-1
cdr3_length: 12
v_call: TRBV28
clone_size: NA
d_call: TRBD1
cdr3_aa: CASSTGETEAFF
cdr3_nt: TGTGCCAGCAGTACAGGGGAAACTGAAGCTTTCTTT

j_call: TRBJ1-2
cdr3_length: 13
v_call: TRBV13
clone_size: NA
d_call: TRBD1
cdr3_aa: CASSLYRGQGYTF
cdr3_nt: TGTGCCAGCAGCTTATACAGGGGGCAGGGCTACACCTTC

j_call: TRBJ1-6
cdr3_length: 17
v_call: TRBV9
clone_size: NA
d_call: NA
cdr3_aa: CASSVGAGGTYNSPLHF
cdr3_nt: TGTGCCAGCAGCGTAGGGGCGGGTGGCACCTATAATTCACCCCTCCACTTT

j_call: TRBJ2-7
cdr3_length: 16
v_call: TRBV19
clone_size: NA
d_call: NA
cdr3_aa: CASSIRLTEVPYEQYF
cdr3_nt: TGTGCCAGTAGTATAAGGTTGACGGAGGTTCCTTACGAGCAGTACTTC

j_call: TRBJ2-2
cdr3_length: 17
v_call: TRBV9
clone_size: NA
d_call: NA
cdr3_aa: CASSPYGGQGVVGELFF
cdr3_nt: TGTGCCAGCAGCCCCTATGGGGGGCAGGGGGTTGTGGGGGAGCTGTTTTTT

j_call: TRBJ2-1
cdr3_length: 11
v_call: TRBV20-1
clone_size: NA
d_call: NA
cdr3_aa: CRVQVYNEQFF
cdr3_nt: TGCAGAGTGCAGGTTTACAATGAGCAGTTCTTC

j_call: TRBJ2-7
cdr3_length: 12
v_call: TRBV30
clone_size: NA
d_call: NA
cdr3_aa: CASGQGGYEQYF
cdr3_nt: TGTGCCTCGGGGCAGGGGGGGTACGAGCAGTACTTC

j_call: TRBJ1-3
cdr3_length: 14
v_call: TRBV6-1
clone_size: NA
d_call: NA
cdr3_aa: CASSEHRVGNTIYF
cdr3_nt: TGTGCCAGCAGTGAACACAGGGTCGGAAACACCATATATTTT

j_call: TRBJ2-7
cdr3_length: 15
v_call: TRBV4-3
clone_size: NA
d_call: NA
cdr3_aa: CASSHSAGDRGEQYF
cdr3_nt: TGCGCCAGCAGCCATTCCGCCGGGGACCGGGGCGAGCAGTACTTC

j_call: TRBJ1-2
cdr3_length: 14
v_call: TRBV28
clone_size: NA
d_call: NA
cdr3_aa: CASSLYGENYGYTF
cdr3_nt: TGTGCCAGCAGCCTCTATGGGGAAAATTATGGCTACACCTTC

j_call: TRBJ1-2
cdr3_length: 16
v_call: TRBV4-1
clone_size: NA
d_call: NA
cdr3_aa: CASSQDSRTALYGYTF
cdr3_nt: TGCGCCAGCAGCCAAGATTCAAGGACCGCGCTCTATGGCTACACCTTC

j_call: TRBJ1-2
cdr3_length: 14
v_call: TRBV4-3
clone_size: NA
d_call: NA
cdr3_aa: CASSQDRGAYGYTF
cdr3_nt: TGCGCCAGCAGCCAAGATAGGGGAGCCTATGGCTACACCTTC

j_call: TRBJ2-1
cdr3_length: 13
v_call: TRBV29-1
clone_size: NA
d_call: NA
cdr3_aa: CSVGLGPWHEQFF
cdr3_nt: TGCAGCGTTGGACTTGGACCTTGGCATGAGCAGTTCTTC

j_call: TRBJ1-1
cdr3_length: 12
v_call: TRBV5-1
clone_size: NA
d_call: NA
cdr3_aa: CASSLGDTEAFF
cdr3_nt: TGCGCCAGCAGCTTGGGGGACACTGAAGCTTTCTTT

j_call: TRBJ2-7
cdr3_length: 14
v_call: TRBV11-1
clone_size: NA
d_call: NA
cdr3_aa: CASSPWQGSYEQYF
cdr3_nt: TGTGCCAGCAGCCCTTGGCAGGGGTCCTACGAGCAGTACTTC

j_call: TRBJ1-1
cdr3_length: 10
v_call: TRBV29-1
clone_size: NA
d_call: NA
cdr3_aa: CSVGGTEAFF
cdr3_nt: TGCAGCGTAGGGGGCACTGAAGCTTTCTTT

j_call: TRBJ2-1
cdr3_length: 11
v_call: TRBV5-1
clone_size: NA
d_call: NA
cdr3_aa: CASSSSLEQFF
cdr3_nt: TGCGCCAGCAGCTCTAGTCTTGAGCAGTTCTTC

j_call: TRBJ1-6
cdr3_length: 15
v_call: TRBV5-1
clone_size: NA
d_call: NA
cdr3_aa: CASSLGGQYNSPLHF
cdr3_nt: TGCGCCAGCAGCTTGGGCGGACAGTATAATTCACCCCTCCACTTT

j_call: TRBJ2-3
cdr3_length: 15
v_call: TRBV18
clone_size: NA
d_call: TRBD1
cdr3_aa: CASSRDRGRTDTQYF
cdr3_nt: TGTGCCAGCTCACGGGACAGGGGGCGGACAGATACGCAGTATTTT

j_call: TRBJ1-2
cdr3_length: 14
v_call: TRBV6-5
clone_size: NA
d_call: TRBD1
cdr3_aa: CASIRGTGERGYTF
cdr3_nt: TGTGCCAGCATAAGGGGGACAGGGGAGCGTGGCTACACCTTC

j_call: TRBJ2-4
cdr3_length: 16
v_call: TRBV19
clone_size: NA
d_call: TRBD2
cdr3_aa: CASSRSTSGGPSIQYF
cdr3_nt: TGTGCCAGTAGTAGGAGCACTAGCGGGGGGCCCTCAATTCAGTACTTC

j_call: TRBJ2-2
cdr3_length: 15
v_call: TRBV6-5
clone_size: NA
d_call: NA
cdr3_aa: CASTGGGGGTGELFF
cdr3_nt: TGTGCCAGCACAGGGGGCGGGGGTGGCACCGGGGAGCTGTTTTTT

j_call: TRBJ1-4
cdr3_length: 15
v_call: TRBV19
clone_size: NA
d_call: NA
cdr3_aa: CATTRWGATNEKLFF
cdr3_nt: TGTGCCACTACCCGATGGGGGGCAACTAATGAAAAACTGTTTTTT

j_call: TRBJ2-7
cdr3_length: 15
v_call: TRBV5-6
clone_size: once
d_call: NA
cdr3_aa: CASSLVGGSHYRQYF
cdr3_nt: TGTGCCAGCAGCTTGGTCGGGGGATCCCACTACCGGCAGTACTTC

j_call: TRBJ2-3
cdr3_length: 14
v_call: TRBV10-3
clone_size: NA
d_call: TRBD1
cdr3_aa: CAISRDSSTDTQYF
cdr3_nt: TGTGCCATCAGCCGGGACAGCAGCACAGATACGCAGTATTTT

j_call: TRBJ1-2
cdr3_length: 14
v_call: TRBV7-2
clone_size: once
d_call: TRBD1
cdr3_aa: CASSSRQGNYGYTF
cdr3_nt: TGTGCCAGCAGCTCGCGACAGGGGAACTATGGCTACACCTTC

j_call: TRBJ1-1
cdr3_length: 12
v_call: TRBV5-6
clone_size: few
d_call: NA
cdr3_aa: CASSYRDTEAFF
cdr3_nt: TGTGCCAGCAGCTACCGGGACACTGAAGCTTTCTTT

j_call: TRBJ2-6
cdr3_length: 16
v_call: TRBV2
clone_size: NA
d_call: NA
cdr3_aa: CASLDTAGGKANVLTF
cdr3_nt: TGTGCCAGCCTGGATACCGCCGGGGGCAAGGCCAACGTCCTGACTTTC

j_call: TRBJ2-4
cdr3_length: 16
v_call: TRBV1
clone_size: NA
d_call: NA
cdr3_aa: CTSSQDGTSTKNIQYF
cdr3_nt: TGCACCAGCAGCCAAGATGGGACTAGTACCAAAAACATTCAGTACTTC

j_call: TRBJ2-7
cdr3_length: 11
v_call: TRBV6-5
clone_size: NA
d_call: NA
cdr3_aa: CASSYRDEQYF
cdr3_nt: TGTGCCAGCAGCTACCGGGACGAGCAGTACTTC

j_call: TRBJ2-2
cdr3_length: 17
v_call: TRBV4-1
clone_size: NA
d_call: NA
cdr3_aa: CASSQAPWRGNTGELFF
cdr3_nt: TGCGCCAGCAGCCAAGCCCCCTGGCGGGGGAACACCGGGGAGCTGTTTTTT